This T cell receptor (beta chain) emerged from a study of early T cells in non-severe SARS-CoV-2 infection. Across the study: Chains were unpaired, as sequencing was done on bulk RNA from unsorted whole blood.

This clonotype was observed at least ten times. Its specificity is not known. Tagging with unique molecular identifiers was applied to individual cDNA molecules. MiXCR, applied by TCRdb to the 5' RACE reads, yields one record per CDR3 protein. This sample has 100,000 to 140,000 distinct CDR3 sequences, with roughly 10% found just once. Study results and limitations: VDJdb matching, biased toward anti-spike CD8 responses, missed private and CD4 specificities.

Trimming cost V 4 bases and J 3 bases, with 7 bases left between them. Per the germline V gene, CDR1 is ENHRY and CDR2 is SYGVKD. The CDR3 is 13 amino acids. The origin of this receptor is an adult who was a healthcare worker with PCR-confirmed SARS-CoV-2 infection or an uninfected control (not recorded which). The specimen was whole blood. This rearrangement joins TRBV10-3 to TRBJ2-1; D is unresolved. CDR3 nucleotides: TGTGCCATCAGTGGGGCTGGCTACAATGAGCAGTTCTTC. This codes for CAISGAGYNEQFF.